The T cell receptor beta chain described here comes from a study of blood T cell repertoires in COVID-19. In the study overall: Samples representing acute and convalescent COVID-19 were sourced from the United States, Italy and Spain.

This clone showed up just a few times. TCRdb's copy holds only in-frame clones and misses some; the assay was immunoSEQ multiplex PCR. This sample yields around 140,000 clones, of which around 84% are seen a single time; about 2.2% belongs to the top ten. V lost 0 bases and J lost 2, with 10 bases in between. Germline CDR1 and CDR2: LNHDA and SQIVND (reference sequence). This CDR3 contains 15 residues. This clonotype originated in a man in his forties with acute COVID-19. Source material: PBMCs or T cells enriched from blood (not recorded which). The chain carries TRBV19 and TRBJ1-2; D is unclear. In nucleotides, the CDR3 is TGTGCCAGTAGTATAGACCAGAGGGAAAACTATGGCTACACCTTC. Protein sequence: CASSIDQRENYGYTF.